The clone carrying this T cell receptor beta chain has only a few counts. Per germline, CDR1 SNHLY and CDR2 FYNNEI. The CDR3 is made up of 14 amino acids. The ends were cut back, 8 bases at V and 4 bases at J, with 15 bases in the middle. This sample is part of a study of cytomegalovirus exposure and HLA in healthy donors. Primers included in the PCR were 60 Vbeta and 13 Jbeta primers. In the authors' methods: Unique TCR beta chains numbered about 79 million in a later analysis, with about 9.9 million shared. Profiling relied on immunoSEQ multiplex PCR, and the TCRdb table lists in-frame clones only, not all of them. The D gene and trimming were derived from the DNA, and the V and J assignments and clone size from that table. Among 90,000 to 100,000 clones listed, around 73% were seen once.

This chain connects TRBV2 to TRBJ1-5, with D unclear. The source is a woman aged 40 to 55 in good health and CMV-seronegative. The source material was PBMCs. The CDR3 region is CASSWRAANQPQHF. DNA of the CDR3: TGTGCCAGCTCCTGGAGGGCAGCGAATCAGCCCCAGCATTTT. Together with reference TRBV2 and TRBJ1-5, the CDR3 gives the full variable domain: EPEVTQTPSHQVTQMGQEVILRCVPISNHLYFYWYRQILGQKVEFLVSFYNNEISEKSEIFDDQFSVERPDGSNFTLKIRSTKLEDSAMYFCASSWRAANQPQHFGDGTRLSIL.